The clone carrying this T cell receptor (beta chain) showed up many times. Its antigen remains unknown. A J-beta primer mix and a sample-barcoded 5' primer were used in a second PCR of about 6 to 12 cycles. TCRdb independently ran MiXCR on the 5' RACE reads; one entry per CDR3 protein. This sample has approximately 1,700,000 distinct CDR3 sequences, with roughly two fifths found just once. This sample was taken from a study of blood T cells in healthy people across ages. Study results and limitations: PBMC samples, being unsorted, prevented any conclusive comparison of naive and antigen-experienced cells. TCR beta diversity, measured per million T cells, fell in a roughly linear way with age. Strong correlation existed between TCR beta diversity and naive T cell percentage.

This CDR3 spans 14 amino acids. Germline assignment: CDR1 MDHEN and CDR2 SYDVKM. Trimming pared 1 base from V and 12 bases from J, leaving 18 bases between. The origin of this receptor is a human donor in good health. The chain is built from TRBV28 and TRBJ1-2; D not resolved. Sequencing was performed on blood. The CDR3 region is CASSLLGGSVQDTF. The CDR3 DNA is TGTGCCAGCAGTTTATTAGGCGGGTCCGTTCAGGACACCTTC.